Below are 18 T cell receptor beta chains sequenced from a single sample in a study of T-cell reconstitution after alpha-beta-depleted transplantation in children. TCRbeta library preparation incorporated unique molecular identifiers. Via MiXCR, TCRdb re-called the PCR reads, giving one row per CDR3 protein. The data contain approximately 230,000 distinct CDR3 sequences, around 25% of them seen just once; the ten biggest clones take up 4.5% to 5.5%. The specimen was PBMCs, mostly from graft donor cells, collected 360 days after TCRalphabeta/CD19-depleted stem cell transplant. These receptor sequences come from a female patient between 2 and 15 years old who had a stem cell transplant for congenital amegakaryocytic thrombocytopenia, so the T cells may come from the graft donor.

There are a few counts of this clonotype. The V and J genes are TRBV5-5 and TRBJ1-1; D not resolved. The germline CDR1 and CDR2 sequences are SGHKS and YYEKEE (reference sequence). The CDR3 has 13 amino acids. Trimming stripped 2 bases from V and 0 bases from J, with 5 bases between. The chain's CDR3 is CASSLQLNTEAFF. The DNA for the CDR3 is TGTGCCAGCAGCTTACAGCTGAACACTGAAGCTTTCTTT.

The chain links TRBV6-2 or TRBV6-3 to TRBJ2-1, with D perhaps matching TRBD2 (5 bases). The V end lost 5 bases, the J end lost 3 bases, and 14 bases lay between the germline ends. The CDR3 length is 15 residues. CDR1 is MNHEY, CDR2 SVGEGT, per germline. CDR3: CASSLLAGDYNEQFF. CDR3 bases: TGTGCCAGCAGTCTTCTAGCCGGAGACTACAATGAGCAGTTCTTC.

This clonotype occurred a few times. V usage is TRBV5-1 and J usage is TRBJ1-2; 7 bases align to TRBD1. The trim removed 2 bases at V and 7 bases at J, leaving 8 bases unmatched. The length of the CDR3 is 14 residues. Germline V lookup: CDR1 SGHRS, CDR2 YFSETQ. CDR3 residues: CASSFTTGDTGYTF. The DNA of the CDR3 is TGCGCCAGCAGCTTTACTACAGGGGATACTGGCTACACCTTC.

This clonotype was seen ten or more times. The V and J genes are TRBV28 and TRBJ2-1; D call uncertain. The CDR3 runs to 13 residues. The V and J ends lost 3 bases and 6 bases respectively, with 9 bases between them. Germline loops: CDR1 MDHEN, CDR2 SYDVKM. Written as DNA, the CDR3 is TGTGCCAGCAGTTTCTTAGATCTCAATGAGCAGTTCTTC. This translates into CASSFLDLNEQFF.

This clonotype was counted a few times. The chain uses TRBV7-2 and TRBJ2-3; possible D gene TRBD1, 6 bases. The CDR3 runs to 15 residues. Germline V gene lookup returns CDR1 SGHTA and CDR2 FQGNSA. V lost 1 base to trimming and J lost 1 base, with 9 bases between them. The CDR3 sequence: CASSLGGLRTDTQYF. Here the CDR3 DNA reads TGTGCCAGCAGCTTAGGGGGGCTTCGCACAGATACGCAGTATTTT.

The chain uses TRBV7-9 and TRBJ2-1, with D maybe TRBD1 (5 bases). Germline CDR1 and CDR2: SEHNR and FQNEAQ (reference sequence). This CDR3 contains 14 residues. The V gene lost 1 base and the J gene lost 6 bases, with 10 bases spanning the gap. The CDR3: CASSLGDRLNEQFF. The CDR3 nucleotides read TGTGCCAGCAGCTTAGGCGACAGACTCAATGAGCAGTTCTTC.

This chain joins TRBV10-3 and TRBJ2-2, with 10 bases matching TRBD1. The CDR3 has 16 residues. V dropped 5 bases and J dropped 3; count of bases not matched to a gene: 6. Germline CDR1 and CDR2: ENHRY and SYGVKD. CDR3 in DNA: TGTGCCATCAGTCTTACCGGGACAGGGGACACCGGGGAGCTGTTTTTT. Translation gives CAISLTGTGDTGELFF.

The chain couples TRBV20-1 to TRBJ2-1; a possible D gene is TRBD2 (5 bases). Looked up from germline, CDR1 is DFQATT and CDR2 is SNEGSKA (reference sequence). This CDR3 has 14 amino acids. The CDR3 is CSGLPASSYNEQFF. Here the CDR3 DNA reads TGCAGCGGACTGCCGGCGAGCTCCTACAATGAGCAGTTCTTC.

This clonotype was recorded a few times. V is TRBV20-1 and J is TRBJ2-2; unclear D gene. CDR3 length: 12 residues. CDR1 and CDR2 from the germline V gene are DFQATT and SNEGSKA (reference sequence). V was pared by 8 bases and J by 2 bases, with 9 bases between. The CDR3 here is CSPRLNTGELFF. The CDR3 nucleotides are TGCAGTCCGAGACTTAACACCGGGGAGCTGTTTTTT.

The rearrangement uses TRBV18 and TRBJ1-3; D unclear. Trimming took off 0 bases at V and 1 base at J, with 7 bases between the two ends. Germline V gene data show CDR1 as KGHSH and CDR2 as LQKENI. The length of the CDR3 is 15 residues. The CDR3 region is CASSPPPGSGNTIYF. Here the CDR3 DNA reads TGTGCCAGCTCACCACCGCCGGGATCTGGAAACACCATATATTTT.

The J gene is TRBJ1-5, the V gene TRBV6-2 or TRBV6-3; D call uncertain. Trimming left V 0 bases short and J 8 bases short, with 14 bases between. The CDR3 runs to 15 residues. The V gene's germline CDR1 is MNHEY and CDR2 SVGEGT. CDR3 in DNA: TGTGCCAGCAGTTACTCGGACTATATACCAAAGCCCCAGCATTTT. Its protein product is CASSYSDYIPKPQHF.

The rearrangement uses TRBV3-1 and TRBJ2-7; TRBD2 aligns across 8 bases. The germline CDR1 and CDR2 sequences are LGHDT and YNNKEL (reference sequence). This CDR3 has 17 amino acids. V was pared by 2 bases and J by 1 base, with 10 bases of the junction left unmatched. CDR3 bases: TGTGCCAGCAGCCAATCCGGCGGGGGCGGGGGGTCCTACGAGCAGTACTTC. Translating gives CASSQSGGGGGSYEQYF.

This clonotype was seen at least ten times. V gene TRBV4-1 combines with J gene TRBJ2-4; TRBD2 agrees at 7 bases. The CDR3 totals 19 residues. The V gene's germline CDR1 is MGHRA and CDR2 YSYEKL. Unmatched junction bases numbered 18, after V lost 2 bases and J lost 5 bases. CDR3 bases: TGCGCCAGCAGCCAATCGGGGGGTTGGAGCGGGGACCTGGAAAACATTCAGTACTTC. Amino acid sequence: CASSQSGGWSGDLENIQYF.

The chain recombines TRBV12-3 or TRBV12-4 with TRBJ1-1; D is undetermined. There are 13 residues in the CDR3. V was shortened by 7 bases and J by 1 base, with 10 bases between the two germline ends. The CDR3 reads CASTLAGNTEAFF. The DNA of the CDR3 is TGTGCCAGCACCTTAGCCGGGAACACTGAAGCTTTCTTT.

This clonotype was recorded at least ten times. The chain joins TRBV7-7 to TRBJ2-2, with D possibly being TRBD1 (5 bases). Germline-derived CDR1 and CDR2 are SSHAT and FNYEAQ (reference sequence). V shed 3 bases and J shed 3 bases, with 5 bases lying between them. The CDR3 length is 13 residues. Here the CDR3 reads CASSLTDTGELFF. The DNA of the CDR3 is TGTGCCAGCAGCTTGACAGACACCGGGGAGCTGTTTTTT.

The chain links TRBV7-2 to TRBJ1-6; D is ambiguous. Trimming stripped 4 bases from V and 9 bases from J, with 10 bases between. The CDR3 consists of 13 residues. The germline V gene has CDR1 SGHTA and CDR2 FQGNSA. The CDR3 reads CASSSQWGSPLHF. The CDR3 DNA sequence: TGTGCCAGCAGCTCGCAATGGGGTTCACCCCTCCACTTT. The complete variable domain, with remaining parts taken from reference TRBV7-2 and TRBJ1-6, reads GAGVSQSPSNKVTEKGKDVELRCDPISGHTALYWYRQSLGQGLEFLIYFQGNSAPDKSGLPSDRFSAERTGGSVSTLTIQRTQQEDSAVYLCASSSQWGSPLHFGNGTRLTVT.

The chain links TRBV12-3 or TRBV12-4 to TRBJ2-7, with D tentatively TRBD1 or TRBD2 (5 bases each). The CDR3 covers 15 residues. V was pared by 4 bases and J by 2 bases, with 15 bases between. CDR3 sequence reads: CASSSTRDHTYEQYF. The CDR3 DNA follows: TGTGCCAGCAGTTCCACCCGGGACCACACCTACGAGCAGTACTTC.

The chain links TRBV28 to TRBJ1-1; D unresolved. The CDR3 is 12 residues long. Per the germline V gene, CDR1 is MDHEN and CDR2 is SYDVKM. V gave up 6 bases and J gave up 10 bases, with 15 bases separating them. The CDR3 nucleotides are TGTGCCAGCAGGGACTCCGCAGACCGAGCTTTCTTT. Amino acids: CASRDSADRAFF.